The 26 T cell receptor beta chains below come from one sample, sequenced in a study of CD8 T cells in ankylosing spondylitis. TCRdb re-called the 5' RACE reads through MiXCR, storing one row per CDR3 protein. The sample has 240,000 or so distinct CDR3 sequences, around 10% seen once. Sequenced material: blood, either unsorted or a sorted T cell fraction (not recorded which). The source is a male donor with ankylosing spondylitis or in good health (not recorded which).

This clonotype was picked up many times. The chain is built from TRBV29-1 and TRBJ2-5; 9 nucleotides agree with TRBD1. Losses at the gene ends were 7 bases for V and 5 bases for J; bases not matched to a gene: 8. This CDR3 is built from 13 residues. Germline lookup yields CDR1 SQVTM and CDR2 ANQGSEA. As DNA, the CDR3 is TGCAGCGGGACCCGACAGGGGGTGGAGACCCAGTACTTC. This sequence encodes CSGTRQGVETQYF.

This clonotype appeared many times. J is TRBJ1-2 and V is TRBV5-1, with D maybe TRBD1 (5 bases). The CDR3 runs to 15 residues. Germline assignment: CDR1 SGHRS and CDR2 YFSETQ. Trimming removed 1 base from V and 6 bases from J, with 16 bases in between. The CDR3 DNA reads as TGCGCCAGCAGCTTGTTGCAGGGCGGAACGAATGGCTACACCTTC. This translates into CASSLLQGGTNGYTF.

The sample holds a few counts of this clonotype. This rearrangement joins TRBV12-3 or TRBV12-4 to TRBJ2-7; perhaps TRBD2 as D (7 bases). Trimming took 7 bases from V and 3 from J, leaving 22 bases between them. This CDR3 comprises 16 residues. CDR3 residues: CASTNQFEGGIYEQYF. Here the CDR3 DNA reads TGTGCCAGCACCAACCAATTCGAGGGGGGGATCTACGAGCAGTACTTC.

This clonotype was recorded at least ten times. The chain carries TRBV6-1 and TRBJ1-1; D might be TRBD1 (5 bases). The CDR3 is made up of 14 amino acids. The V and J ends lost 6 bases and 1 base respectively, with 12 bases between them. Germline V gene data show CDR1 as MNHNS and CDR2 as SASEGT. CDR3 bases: TGTGCCAGCAGGGCCAGGGCGGAGAACACTGAAGCTTTCTTT. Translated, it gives CASRARAENTEAFF.

The CDR3 nucleotides read TGTGCCAGCAGCCCAATTACCTCCTACGAGCAGTACTTC. This translates into CASSPITSYEQYF. V and J are TRBV5-5 and TRBJ2-7; no reliable D call. Germline assignment: CDR1 SGHKS and CDR2 YYEKEE (reference sequence). V was pared by 4 bases and J by 0 bases, with 8 bases between. The CDR3 contains 13 residues.

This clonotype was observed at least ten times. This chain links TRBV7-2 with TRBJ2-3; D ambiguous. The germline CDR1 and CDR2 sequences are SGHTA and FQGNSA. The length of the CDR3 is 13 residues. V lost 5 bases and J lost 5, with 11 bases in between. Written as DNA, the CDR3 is TGTGCCAGCAGCCCCGACTGGGGAGATACGCAGTATTTT. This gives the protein CASSPDWGDTQYF.

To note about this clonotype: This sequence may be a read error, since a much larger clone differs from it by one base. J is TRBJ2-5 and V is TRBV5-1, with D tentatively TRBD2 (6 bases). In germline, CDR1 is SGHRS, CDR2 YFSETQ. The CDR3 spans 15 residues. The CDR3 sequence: CDSSFYGTEQETQYF. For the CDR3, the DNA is TGCGACAGCAGCTTTTACGGGACTGAACAAGAGACCCAGTACTTC.

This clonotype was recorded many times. Written as DNA, the CDR3 is TGCGCCAGCAGCGAGGGGCAGGGGAATGAGCAGTACTTC. It translates to CASSEGQGNEQYF. The chain has TRBV5-1 and TRBJ2-7; the D gene is possibly TRBD1 (6 bases). CDR3 length: 13 amino acids. Germline CDR1 and CDR2: SGHRS and YFSETQ. V was shortened by 4 bases and J by 7 bases, with 15 bases between the two germline ends.

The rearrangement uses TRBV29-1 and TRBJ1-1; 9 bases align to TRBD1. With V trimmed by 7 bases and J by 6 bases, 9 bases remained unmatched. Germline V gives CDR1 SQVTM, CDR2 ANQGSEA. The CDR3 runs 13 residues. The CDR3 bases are TGCAGCGCCGCACAGGGGGCTGCGCCTGAAGCTTTCTTT. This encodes CSAAQGAAPEAFF.

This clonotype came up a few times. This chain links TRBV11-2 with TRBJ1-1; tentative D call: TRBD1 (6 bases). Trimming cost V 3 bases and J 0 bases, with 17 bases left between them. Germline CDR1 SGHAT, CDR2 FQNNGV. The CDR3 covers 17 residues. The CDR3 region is CASSLVTGRQMNTEAFF. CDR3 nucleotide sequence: TGTGCCAGCAGCTTGGTTACAGGGCGACAGATGAACACTGAAGCTTTCTTT.

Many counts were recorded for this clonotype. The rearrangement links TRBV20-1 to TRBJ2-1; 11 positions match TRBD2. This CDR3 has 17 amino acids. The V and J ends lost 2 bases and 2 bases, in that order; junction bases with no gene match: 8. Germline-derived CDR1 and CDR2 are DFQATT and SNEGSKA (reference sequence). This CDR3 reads CSARRVSGRVTYNEQFF. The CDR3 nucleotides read TGCAGTGCTAGAAGAGTTAGCGGGAGGGTTACCTACAATGAGCAGTTCTTC.

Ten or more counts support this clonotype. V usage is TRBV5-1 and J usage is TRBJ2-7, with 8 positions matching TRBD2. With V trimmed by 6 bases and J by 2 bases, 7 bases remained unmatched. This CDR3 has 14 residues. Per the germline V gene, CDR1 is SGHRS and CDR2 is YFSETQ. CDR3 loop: CASTLAGSTYEQYF. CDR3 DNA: TGCGCCAGCACTCTAGCGGGCTCAACCTACGAGCAGTACTTC.

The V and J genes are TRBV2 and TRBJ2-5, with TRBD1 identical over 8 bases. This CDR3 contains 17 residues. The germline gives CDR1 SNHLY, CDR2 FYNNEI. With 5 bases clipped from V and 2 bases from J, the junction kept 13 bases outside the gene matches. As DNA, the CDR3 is TGTGCCAGCAGTCGCGCGCGAACAGGGGGGATTCAAGAGACCCAGTACTTC. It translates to CASSRARTGGIQETQYF.

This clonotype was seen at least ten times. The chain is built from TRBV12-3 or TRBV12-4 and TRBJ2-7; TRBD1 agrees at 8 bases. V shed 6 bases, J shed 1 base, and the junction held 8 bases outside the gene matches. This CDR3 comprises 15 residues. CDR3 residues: CASRRGTGGSYEQYF. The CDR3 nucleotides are TGTGCCAGCAGACGCGGGACAGGCGGATCCTACGAGCAGTACTTC.

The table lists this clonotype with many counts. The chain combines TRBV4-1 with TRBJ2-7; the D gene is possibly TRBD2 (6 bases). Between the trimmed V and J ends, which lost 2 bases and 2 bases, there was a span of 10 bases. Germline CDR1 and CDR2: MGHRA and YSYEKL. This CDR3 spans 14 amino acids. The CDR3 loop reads CASSQFGLPYEQYF. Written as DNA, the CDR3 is TGCGCCAGCAGCCAATTTGGACTACCCTACGAGCAGTACTTC.

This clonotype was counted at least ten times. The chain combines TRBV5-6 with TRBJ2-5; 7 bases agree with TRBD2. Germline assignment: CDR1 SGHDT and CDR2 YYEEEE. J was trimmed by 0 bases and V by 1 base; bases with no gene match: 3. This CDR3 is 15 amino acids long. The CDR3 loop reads CASSLLAEYQETQYF. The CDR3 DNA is TGTGCCAGCAGCTTGCTAGCGGAGTACCAAGAGACCCAGTACTTC.

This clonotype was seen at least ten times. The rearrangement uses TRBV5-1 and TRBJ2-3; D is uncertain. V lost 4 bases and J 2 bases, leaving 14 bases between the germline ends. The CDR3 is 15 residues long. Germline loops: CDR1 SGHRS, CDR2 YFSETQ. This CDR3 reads CASSLVERNTDTQYF. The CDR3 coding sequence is TGCGCCAGCAGCCTCGTGGAGCGCAACACAGATACGCAGTATTTT.

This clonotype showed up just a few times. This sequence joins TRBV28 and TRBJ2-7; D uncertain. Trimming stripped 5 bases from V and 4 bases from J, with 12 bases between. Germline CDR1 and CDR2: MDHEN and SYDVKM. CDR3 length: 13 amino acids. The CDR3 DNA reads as TGTGCCAGCAGTCTCCCGAGTCGATACGAGCAGTACTTC. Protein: CASSLPSRYEQYF.

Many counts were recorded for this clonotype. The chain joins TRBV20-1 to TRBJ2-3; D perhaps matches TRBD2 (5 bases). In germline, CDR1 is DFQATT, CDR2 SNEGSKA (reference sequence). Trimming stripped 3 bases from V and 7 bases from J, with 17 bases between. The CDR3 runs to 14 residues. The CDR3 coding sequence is TGCAGTGCTAGGGCTTCCGAGGGCTTGAATACGCAGTATTTT. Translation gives CSARASEGLNTQYF.

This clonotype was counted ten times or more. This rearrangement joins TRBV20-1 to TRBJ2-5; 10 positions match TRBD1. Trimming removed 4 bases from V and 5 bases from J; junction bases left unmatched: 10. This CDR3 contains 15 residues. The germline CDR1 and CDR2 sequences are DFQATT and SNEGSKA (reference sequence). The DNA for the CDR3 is TGCAGTGCTATCCGATGGGACAGGGGTGGGGAGACCCAGTACTTC. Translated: CSAIRWDRGGETQYF.

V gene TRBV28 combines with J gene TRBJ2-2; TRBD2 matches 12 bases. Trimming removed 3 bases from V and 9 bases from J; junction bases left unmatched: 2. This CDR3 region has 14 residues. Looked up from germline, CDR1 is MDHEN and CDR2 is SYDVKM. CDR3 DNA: TGTGCCAGCAGTTTTACTAGCGGGAGGTGGGAGCTGTTTTTT. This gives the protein CASSFTSGRWELFF.

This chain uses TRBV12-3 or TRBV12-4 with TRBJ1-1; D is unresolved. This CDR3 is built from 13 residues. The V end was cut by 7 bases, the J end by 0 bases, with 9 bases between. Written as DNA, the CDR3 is TGTGCCAGCAACTTGGACCTGAACACTGAAGCTTTCTTT. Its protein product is CASNLDLNTEAFF.

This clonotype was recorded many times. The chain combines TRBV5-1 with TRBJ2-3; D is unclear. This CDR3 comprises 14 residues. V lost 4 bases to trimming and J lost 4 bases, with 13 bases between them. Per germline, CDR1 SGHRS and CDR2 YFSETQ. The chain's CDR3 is CASSLSRAADTQYF. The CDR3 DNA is TGCGCCAGCAGCCTATCCCGGGCCGCAGATACGCAGTATTTT.

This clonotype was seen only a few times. CDR3 in amino acids: CASSVEGGDYGYTF. CDR3 nucleotides: TGTGCCAGCAGCGTAGAAGGAGGCGACTATGGCTACACCTTC. The V and J genes are TRBV9 and TRBJ1-2; D gene ambiguous. Trimming left V 0 bases short and J 3 bases short, with 9 bases between. This CDR3 has 14 residues. CDR1 SGDLS and CDR2 YYNGEE come from the germline V gene.

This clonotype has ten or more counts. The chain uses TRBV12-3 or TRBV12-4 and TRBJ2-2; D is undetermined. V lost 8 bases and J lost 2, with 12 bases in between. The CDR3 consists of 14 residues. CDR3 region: CASSQQRNTGELFF. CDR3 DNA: TGTGCCAGCTCCCAACAACGAAACACCGGGGAGCTGTTTTTT.

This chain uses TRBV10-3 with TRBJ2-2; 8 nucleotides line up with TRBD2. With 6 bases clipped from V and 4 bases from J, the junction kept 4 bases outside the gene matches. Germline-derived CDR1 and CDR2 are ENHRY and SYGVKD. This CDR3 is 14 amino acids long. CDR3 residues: CAISGGGGTGELFF. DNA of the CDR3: TGTGCCATCAGCGGGGGGGGAGGCACCGGGGAGCTGTTTTTT.